The 19 T cell receptor beta chains below come from one sample, sequenced in a study of shared clonotypes between healthy human individuals. The naive CD8 population came from CD45RO-negative cells selected for CCR7, without terminally differentiated effector memory CD45RA+ cells. The repertoire was sequenced with immunoSEQ multiplex PCR; TCRdb's copy has only in-frame clones and lacks some. The sample lists roughly 2,000,000 clones; over 85% were seen once. The sequenced material came from naive CD8+ T cells sorted from blood. The source of these receptors is a man between 18 and 35 years old in good health.

This chain connects TRBV12-5 to TRBJ2-3; TRBD2 agrees at 13 bases. The CDR3 is 15 residues long. Germline V gene lookup returns CDR1 LGHNT and CDR2 FRNRAP. V was clipped by 6 bases and J by 2 bases; unmatched bases: 2. The CDR3 sequence: CASGLAGGLTDTQYF. CDR3 bases: TGTGCTAGTGGACTAGCGGGAGGGCTCACAGATACGCAGTATTTT.

The CDR3 loop is CASSVAEGSHYGYTF. The CDR3 region has the DNA TGTGCCAGCAGCGTAGCTGAAGGGTCTCACTATGGCTACACCTTC. The V call is TRBV9, the J call TRBJ1-2; D unclear. The CDR3 is made up of 15 amino acids. Germline V gives CDR1 SGDLS, CDR2 YYNGEE. Trimming left V 0 bases short and J 3 bases short, with 12 bases between.

The chain couples TRBV25-1 to TRBJ2-2, with TRBD1 as a possible D gene (5 bases). Germline V lookup: CDR1 MGHDK, CDR2 SYGVNS. With 3 bases removed from V and 7 bases from J, the gap between germline ends came to 18 bases. The CDR3 has 16 amino acids. CDR3: CASSERQQGFDGELFF. CDR3 coding DNA: TGTGCCAGCAGTGAGAGGCAGCAGGGATTTGACGGGGAGCTGTTTTTT.

The rearrangement uses TRBV28 and TRBJ2-1; possibly TRBD1 or TRBD2 for D (5 bases each). CDR1 is MDHEN, CDR2 SYDVKM, per germline. V shed 1 base and J shed 8 bases, with 12 bases lying between them. This CDR3 has 14 residues. The CDR3, as DNA: TGTGCCAGCAGTTTATACTTGGGGGTCGATGAGCAGTTCTTC. Protein product: CASSLYLGVDEQFF. The variable domain in full, completed from reference TRBV28 and TRBJ2-1, reads DVKVTQSSRYLVKRTGEKVFLECVQDMDHENMFWYRQDPGLGLRLIYFSYDVKMKEKGDIPEGYSVSREKKERFSLILESASTNQTSMYLCASSLYLGVDEQFFGPGTRLTVL.

The chain carries TRBV7-9 and TRBJ2-7; the D call may be TRBD1 or TRBD2 (5 bases each). The CDR3 is made up of 15 amino acids. Germline-derived CDR1 and CDR2 are SEHNR and FQNEAQ (reference sequence). V gave up 6 bases and J gave up 0 bases, with 15 bases separating them. The CDR3 here is CASRAGTGSSYEQYF. The DNA of the CDR3 is TGTGCCAGCAGGGCCGGGACGGGGAGCTCCTACGAGCAGTACTTC.

V is TRBV9 and J is TRBJ2-7; tentative D call: TRBD2 (5 bases). Trimming pared 0 bases from V and 4 bases from J, leaving 14 bases between. CDR3 length equals 15 residues. Per germline, CDR1 SGDLS and CDR2 YYNGEE. The CDR3 nucleotides are TGTGCCAGCAGCGTAGATGAGGGTTATACGTACGAGCAGTACTTC. Translation gives CASSVDEGYTYEQYF.

CDR3 residues: CSVSGEVGGYTF. The CDR3 DNA reads as TGCAGCGTCTCAGGGGAGGTTGGTGGCTACACCTTC. V gene TRBV29-1 combines with J gene TRBJ1-2, with a tentative D call TRBD1 (6 bases). The germline V and J ends were trimmed by 6 bases and 7 bases, with 15 bases remaining between them. The CDR3 runs 12 residues. Germline loops: CDR1 SQVTM, CDR2 ANQGSEA. Full variable domain (outside the CDR3, taken from reference TRBV29-1 and TRBJ1-2): SAVISQKPSRDICQRGTSLTIQCQVDSQVTMMFWYRQQPGQSLTLIATANQGSEATYESGFVIDKFPISRPNLTFSTLTVSNMSPEDSSIYLCSVSGEVGGYTFGSGTRLTVV.

The chain joins TRBV2 to TRBJ1-1; 7 bases match TRBD1. The CDR3 extends over 14 amino acids. V lost 10 bases, J lost 3 bases, and 11 bases stayed unmatched. CDR1 is SNHLY and CDR2 is FYNNEI in the germline V gene. The CDR3 coding sequence is TGTGCCACCTTGGAGGGGGCGTGGGACACTGAAGCTTTCTTT. Encoded protein: CATLEGAWDTEAFF.

This clone was counted once. The rearrangement links TRBV19 to TRBJ2-7; TRBD1 is a possible D gene (6 bases). The CDR3 loop spans 15 amino acids. Looked up from germline, CDR1 is LNHDA and CDR2 is SQIVND (reference sequence). The V end was cut by 5 bases, the J end by 2 bases, with 16 bases between. CDR3 in amino acids: CASSFSGDFAYEQYF. As DNA, the CDR3 is TGTGCCAGTAGTTTTTCAGGGGATTTCGCCTACGAGCAGTACTTC.

The table lists this clone with a count of one. In the same sample, other DNA sequences code for this CDR3. The gene calls are TRBV10-1 and TRBJ2-7; D gene unclear. The CDR3 has 13 amino acids. V lost 0 bases and J lost 2, with 5 bases in between. Germline V gene data show CDR1 as WNHNN and CDR2 as SYGVQD (reference sequence). The CDR3 here is CASSESSAYEQYF. CDR3 DNA sequence: TGCGCCAGCAGTGAGTCGTCAGCCTACGAGCAGTACTTC.

This chain uses TRBV2 with TRBJ2-3; 11 bases are shared with TRBD2. Germline V CDR1 and CDR2: SNHLY, FYNNEI. This CDR3 has 17 amino acids. V trimming: 7 bases; J trimming: 1 base; junction bases outside the gene matches: 10. The DNA of the CDR3 is TGTGCCAGCATGGGCAGTCTAGCGGGGGGTGGCACAGATACGCAGTATTTT. Translation gives CASMGSLAGGGTDTQYF.

This clone was seen more than once but under ten times. This sample also contains other DNA sequences that code for the same CDR3. The chain joins TRBV6-5 to TRBJ2-1, with 7 bases lining up with TRBD1. The V gene's germline CDR1 is MNHEY and CDR2 SVGAGI. The CDR3 consists of 14 residues. J gave up 4 bases and V 2 bases, and 2 bases lay outside the gene matches. The CDR3 region is CASSYGDSYNEQFF. DNA of the CDR3: TGTGCCAGCAGTTACGGGGACAGTTACAATGAGCAGTTCTTC.

The chain carries TRBV30 and TRBJ2-7; D remains unclear. V lost 2 bases, J lost 4 bases, and 12 bases lay in between. The CDR3 contains 13 residues. Germline CDR1 GTSNPN, CDR2 SVGIG (reference sequence). CDR3 residues: CAWSWATQYEQYF. The CDR3 DNA follows: TGTGCCTGGAGTTGGGCTACTCAATACGAGCAGTACTTC.

This clone was detected once. This same CDR3 is encoded by further DNA sequences in the sample. The V gene is TRBV6-1, the J gene TRBJ1-3, with D perhaps TRBD1 (5 bases). The CDR3 is 15 amino acids. The V end lost 1 base, the J end lost 4 bases, and 11 bases lay between the germline ends. Per germline, CDR1 MNHNS and CDR2 SASEGT. The CDR3 here is CASSEGPGPGNTIYF. CDR3 in DNA: TGTGCCAGCAGTGAAGGTCCAGGGCCAGGAAACACCATATATTTT.

In regard to this clone: This sample also contains other DNA sequences that code for the same CDR3. J is TRBJ1-2 and V is TRBV6-5, with 7 bases that match TRBD1. This CDR3 comprises 14 residues. CDR1 MNHEY and CDR2 SVGAGI come from the germline V gene. J gave up 3 bases and V 3 bases, and 4 bases lay outside the gene matches. As DNA, the CDR3 is TGTGCCAGCAGTTATTCCGACAGGGACTATGGCTACACCTTC. Protein product: CASSYSDRDYGYTF.

A single count supports this clone. The chain recombines TRBV9 with TRBJ1-2; D unclear. V lost 3 bases, J lost 4 bases, and 13 bases lay in between. The CDR3 contains 14 residues. CDR1 and CDR2 (germline): SGDLS, YYNGEE. The CDR3: CASSGLDIRYGYTF. CDR3 DNA sequence: TGTGCCAGCAGCGGGTTAGACATCCGCTATGGCTACACCTTC.

J is TRBJ1-2 and V is TRBV29-1; 10 bases agree with TRBD1. V trimming: 7 bases; J trimming: 3 bases; junction bases outside the gene matches: 5. This CDR3 is built from 13 residues. Germline V gene lookup returns CDR1 SQVTM and CDR2 ANQGSEA. As DNA, the CDR3 is TGCAGCGCCTCCGGGACAGGGGACTATGGCTACACCTTC. This translates into CSASGTGDYGYTF.

This sequence joins TRBV4-3 and TRBJ1-1, with TRBD1 identical over 10 bases. Germline trimming cut 4 bases from V and 7 bases from J; bases unmatched to any gene: 6. CDR1 and CDR2 (germline): LGHNA, YSLEER. The CDR3 length is 14 residues. The CDR3 sequence: CASSPWDRGNEAFF. For the CDR3, the DNA is TGCGCCAGCAGCCCCTGGGACAGGGGAAATGAAGCTTTCTTT.

The chain has TRBV7-9 and TRBJ1-1; no clear D gene. CDR1 and CDR2 (germline): SEHNR, FQNEAQ (reference sequence). The CDR3 length is 15 residues. Trimming removed 1 base at V and 1 base at J, with 10 bases between. In DNA, the CDR3 is TGTGCCAGCAGCTTAGTTGGCAGCCAGAACACTGAAGCTTTCTTT. It yields the protein CASSLVGSQNTEAFF.